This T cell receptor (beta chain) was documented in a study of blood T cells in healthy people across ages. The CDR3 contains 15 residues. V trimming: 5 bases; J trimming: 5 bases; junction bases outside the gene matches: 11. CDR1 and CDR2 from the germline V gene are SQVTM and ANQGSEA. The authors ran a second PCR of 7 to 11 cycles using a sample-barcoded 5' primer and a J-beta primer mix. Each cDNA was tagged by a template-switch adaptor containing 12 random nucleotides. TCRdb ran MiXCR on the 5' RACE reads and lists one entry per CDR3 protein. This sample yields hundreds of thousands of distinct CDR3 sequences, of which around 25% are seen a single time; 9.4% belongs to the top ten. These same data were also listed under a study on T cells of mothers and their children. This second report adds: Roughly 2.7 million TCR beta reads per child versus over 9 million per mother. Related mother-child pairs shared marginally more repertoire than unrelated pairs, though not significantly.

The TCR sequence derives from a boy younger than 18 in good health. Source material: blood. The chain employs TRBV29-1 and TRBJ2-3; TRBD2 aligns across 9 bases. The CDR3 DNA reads TGCAGCGTTCACAAGGCGGGAGGGCGTGGAGATACGCAGTATTTT. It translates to CSVHKAGGRGDTQYF.